This T cell receptor beta chain was obtained from a study of OX40 agonist ivuxolimab in advanced cancers. The protocol was immunoSEQ multiplex PCR, while the TCRdb copy is restricted to in-frame clones and leaves out a portion. The sample shows 35,000 to 40,000 clones, more than 75% of them seen only once. Trimming took 5 bases from V and 5 from J, leaving 9 bases between them. CDR1 MNHEY and CDR2 SMNVEV come from the germline V gene (reference sequence). The CDR3 is made up of 13 amino acids. The chain joins TRBV27 to TRBJ1-4; D not resolved. The sequencing used CD4+ or CD8+ T cells sorted from blood, collected in a trial of the OX40 agonist ivuxolimab. This receptor was identified in an adult with an advanced solid tumor such as melanoma, head and neck, liver or kidney cancer. For the CDR3, the DNA is TGTGCCAGCAGTACGGACCGAAATGAAAAACTGTTTTTT. It encodes CASSTDRNEKLFF.